This T cell receptor beta chain is from a study of T cells in Graves' hyperthyroidism and ophthalmopathy. Background on the study: Specimen type is peripheral blood, collected at initial diagnosis prior to any treatment.

In the ophthalmopathy cohort, Clinical Activity Score was at least 3, NOSPECS grade at least 4, and duration under 3 months. Diagnoses were established using clinical symptoms, serum thyroxine and TRAb, thyroid ultrasound and orbital computed tomography. RNA transcripts served as the template for amplifying TCR beta CDR3 regions. First-round RT-PCR of the TCR CDR3 relied on the HTBI primer set. TCRdb reprocessed the multiplex PCR reads with MiXCR, giving one entry per CDR3 protein. The data contain about half a million distinct CDR3 sequences, about 16% of them singletons. The CDR3 is 14 amino acids. Germline assignment: CDR1 MDHEN and CDR2 SYDVKM. V lost 2 bases and J 4 bases, leaving 8 bases between the germline ends. In its sample, this clonotype was seen many times. A read error may explain this, as a much larger clone is one base away.

Sequences were obtained from blood. The chain recombines TRBV28 with TRBJ2-2, with D possibly being TRBD2 (5 bases). This TCR derives from a woman under 40 with Graves' ophthalmopathy. CDR3 sequence (DNA): TGTGCCAGCAGTTTAAGCGGATTCACCGGGGAGCTGTTTTTT. It specifies CASSLSGFTGELFF.